The entry that follows covers one T cell receptor beta chain sequence. Sequencing used immunoSEQ multiplex PCR; TCRdb keeps in-frame clones, though not all of them. The table has 80,000 to 95,000 clones, about 92% seen once. Per germline, CDR1 SGHAT and CDR2 FQNNGV. Trimming took 0 bases from V and 6 from J, leaving 2 bases between them. CDR3 length: 11 amino acids. The data derive from a study of OX40 agonist ivuxolimab in advanced cancers. This chain connects TRBV11-2 to TRBJ1-1; D remains ambiguous. The receptor comes from an adult with an advanced solid tumor such as melanoma, head and neck, liver or kidney cancer. Source: CD4+ or CD8+ T cells sorted from blood, taken in a trial of the OX40 agonist ivuxolimab. The CDR3 coding sequence is TGTGCCAGCAGCTTAGAGTCTGAAGCTTTCTTT. Protein sequence: CASSLESEAFF.